These 17 T cell receptor beta chains originate from one sample sequenced in a study of regulatory T cells in long-lasting Graves disease. Building of the TCR beta libraries involved iRepertoire HTBI primers and Arm-PCR of CDR3 regions. TCRdb called the multiplex PCR reads again in MiXCR, with one record for every CDR3 protein. Among approximately 300,000 distinct CDR3 sequences, under 20% were seen once, and the ten largest hold less than 40%. Time point of the sample: newly diagnosed GD, antithyroid drugs for less than 3 months. With RNA extracted from PBMCs as input, the TCR library was made. Source: peripheral blood mononuclear cells (PBMCs), taken at new diagnosis, from a patient treated with antithyroid drugs. The source is a female donor with Graves disease.

This clonotype appeared many times. The V call is TRBV12-3 or TRBV12-4, the J call TRBJ2-2; 10 bases are shared with TRBD2. V lost 6 bases and J lost 7; bases outside the gene matches: 11. This CDR3 contains 16 residues. For the CDR3, the DNA is TGTGCCAGCAGCCGAAGCGGGAGGGCCGTAGGCGGGGAGCTGTTTTTT. Translating it yields CASSRSGRAVGGELFF.

This clonotype was seen only a few times. V and J are TRBV9 and TRBJ2-3; D is possibly TRBD2 (7 bases). CDR1 is SGDLS, CDR2 YYNGEE, per germline. Trimming removed 2 bases at V and 2 bases at J, with 30 bases between. The CDR3 totals 21 residues. DNA for the CDR3: TGTGCCAGCAGCGTCACCCCCCGGGGCCGAAGGGGGGCGGGAGACACAGATACGCAGTATTTT. It specifies CASSVTPRGRRGAGDTDTQYF.

There are many counts of this clonotype. This chain uses TRBV3-1 with TRBJ2-5; weak D call: TRBD1 (6 bases). Germline assignment: CDR1 LGHDT and CDR2 YNNKEL (reference sequence). This CDR3 region has 16 residues. Trimming took off 6 bases at V and 7 bases at J, with 24 bases between the two ends. CDR3 nucleotide sequence: TGTGCCAGCAGTACAGGTGGACAGTCCGGACTCGGGACCCAGTACTTC. Encoded protein: CASSTGGQSGLGTQYF.

The chain carries TRBV5-1 and TRBJ2-2; 10 bases match TRBD2. V was clipped by 6 bases and J by 7 bases; unmatched bases: 9. This CDR3 contains 15 residues. Germline assignment: CDR1 SGHRS and CDR2 YFSETQ. The DNA for the CDR3 is TGCGCCAGCACCCCAGCGGGAGGGTATCACGGGGAGCTGTTTTTT. It encodes CASTPAGGYHGELFF.

Many counts were recorded for this clonotype. This chain connects TRBV5-1 to TRBJ1-4; D may be TRBD1 (5 bases). The CDR3 spans 16 residues. V was cut by 4 bases and J by 0 bases, with 13 bases left in between. CDR1 and CDR2 (germline): SGHRS, YFSETQ. The CDR3 is CASSRTGGATNEKLFF. CDR3 DNA: TGCGCCAGCAGCCGGACGGGGGGGGCAACTAATGAAAAACTGTTTTTT. The whole variable domain, remainder taken from reference TRBV5-1 and TRBJ1-4, is KAGVTQTPRYLIKTRGQQVTLSCSPISGHRSVSWYQQTPGQGLQFLFEYFSETQRNKGNFPGRFSGRQFSNSRSEMNVSTLELGDSALYLCASSRTGGATNEKLFFGSGTQLSVL.

Comment on this clonotype: This may arise from a read error, as a much more abundant clone is one base away. The chain is built from TRBV7-9 and TRBJ1-1; TRBD1 matches at 8 bases. The CDR3 contains 14 residues. Germline lookup yields CDR1 SEHNR and CDR2 FQNEAQ (reference sequence). The J segment lost 6 bases and the V segment lost 5 bases, leaving 8 bases of the junction unmatched. The CDR3: CASSERTGLPEAFF. Written as DNA, the CDR3 is TGTGCCAGCAGCGAAAGGACAGGGTTGCCTGAAGCTTTCTTT.

Regarding this clonotype: This sequence may be a read error, since a much larger clone differs from it by one base. This sequence joins TRBV19 and TRBJ1-1; D possibly corresponds to TRBD1 (5 bases). Germline V gene sequence: CDR1 LNHDA, CDR2 SQIVND (reference sequence). The V end was cut by 8 bases, the J end by 0 bases, with 10 bases between. This CDR3 is 13 amino acids long. The CDR3 sequence: CASGQGLNTEAFF. DNA of the CDR3: TGTGCCAGTGGGCAGGGATTGAACACTGAAGCTTTCTTT.

This clonotype was observed at least ten times. The chain uses TRBV12-3 or TRBV12-4 and TRBJ1-1; D unclear. This CDR3 contains 11 residues. With 7 bases removed from V and 0 bases from J, the gap between germline ends came to 3 bases. CDR3 region: CASIVNTEAFF. CDR3 sequence (DNA): TGTGCCAGCATCGTGAACACTGAAGCTTTCTTT.

This clonotype was recorded many times. The chain combines TRBV28 with TRBJ2-1; 13 nucleotides agree with TRBD2. CDR3 length equals 15 residues. V shed 5 bases, J shed 10 bases, and the junction held 8 bases outside the gene matches. Germline V gene data show CDR1 as MDHEN and CDR2 as SYDVKM. CDR3 bases: TGTGCCAGCAGTCCCGGGACTAGCGGGACCCTGGAGCAGTTCTTC. Protein product: CASSPGTSGTLEQFF.

About this clonotype: A clone one base away is much larger, so this may be a read error. The V and J genes are TRBV28 and TRBJ2-7, with a possible D match to TRBD2 (5 bases). The CDR3 loop spans 14 amino acids. The germline gives CDR1 MDHEN, CDR2 SYDVKM. The CDR3 bases are TGTGCCAGCAGTTTAGGAGGACTGCAGCCCCGCTTGGACTTC. Protein: CASSLGGLQPRLDF.

This clonotype was seen many times. This rearrangement joins TRBV19 to TRBJ1-1, with TRBD1 matching over 7 bases. Looked up from germline, CDR1 is LNHDA and CDR2 is SQIVND (reference sequence). Unmatched junction bases numbered 7, after V lost 3 bases and J lost 0 bases. This CDR3 contains 16 residues. This CDR3 is CASSIPKTGMNTEAFF. The DNA of the CDR3 is TGTGCCAGTAGTATCCCGAAGACAGGGATGAACACTGAAGCTTTCTTT.

This clonotype was observed at least ten times. The chain carries TRBV2 and TRBJ1-1; unclear D gene. The CDR3 runs 13 residues. Trimming removed 8 bases from V and 7 bases from J, with 17 bases in between. The germline V gene has CDR1 SNHLY and CDR2 FYNNEI. The CDR3 sequence is CASAGLLLSEAFF. The CDR3 coding sequence is TGTGCCAGCGCCGGGCTACTCCTAAGTGAAGCTTTCTTT.

This clonotype was counted many times. This chain links TRBV28 with TRBJ2-7; 12 bases map to TRBD2. V lost 6 bases, J lost 5 bases, and 14 bases stayed unmatched. Per the germline V gene, CDR1 is MDHEN and CDR2 is SYDVKM. The CDR3 covers 17 residues. CDR3 residues: CASRPAYETSGSNEQYF. Written as DNA, the CDR3 is TGTGCCAGCAGACCTGCCTACGAGACTAGCGGGAGTAACGAGCAGTACTTC.

This chain joins TRBV30 and TRBJ1-5; D might be TRBD1 (5 bases). Germline lookup yields CDR1 GTSNPN and CDR2 SVGIG (reference sequence). CDR3 size: 16 residues. Trimming left V 2 bases short and J 2 bases short, with 16 bases between. CDR3 protein: CAWSSGSGMRNQPQHF. CDR3 sequence (DNA): TGTGCCTGGAGTTCGGGGTCAGGGATGCGCAATCAGCCCCAGCATTTT.

In this sample, this clonotype turned up a few times. J is TRBJ2-1 and V is TRBV6-4; D is possibly TRBD2 (6 bases). The germline V and J ends were trimmed by 6 bases and 10 bases, with 16 bases remaining between them. The CDR3 covers 13 residues. CDR1 and CDR2 from the germline V gene are MRHNA and SNTAGT. The CDR3 is CASSLLVGREQFF. CDR3 coding DNA: TGTGCCAGCAGCTTGCTAGTCGGGAGAGAGCAGTTCTTC.

The rearrangement joins TRBV11-2 to TRBJ2-1, with 7 bases that match TRBD2. The tail of the sequence fits TRBJ2-5 better, so the J call may be wrong. Germline CDR1 and CDR2: SGHAT and FQNNGV. CDR3 size: 15 residues. CDR3 loop: CASSWSAGGTTTQYF. CDR3 nucleotide sequence: TGTGCCAGCAGCTGGTCGGCGGGCGGGACTACCACCCAGTACTTC.

There are many counts of this clonotype. The chain joins TRBV19 to TRBJ2-5; perhaps TRBD2 as D (5 bases). The CDR3 extends over 15 amino acids. The V end was cut by 5 bases, the J end by 1 base, with 14 bases between. The V gene's germline CDR1 is LNHDA and CDR2 SQIVND (reference sequence). CDR3 nucleotides: TGTGCCAGTAGTGCAAGTGAGAGGGCCCAAGAGACCCAGTACTTC. It specifies CASSASERAQETQYF.